This T cell receptor beta chain was recorded in a study of somatic mutations in cytotoxic T cells in rheumatoid arthritis. Regarding this clone: Its specificity is unknown.

Generated by immunoSEQ multiplex PCR, the TCRdb table keeps only in-frame clones and is missing some. The sample lists about 11,000 clones, about 68% seen once, with about 9.2% in the top ten. Study observations and caveats: Age was associated with higher CD8+ clonality in rheumatoid arthritis patients, not in healthy controls. Of 50 to 75 patients, 8 had a largest CD8+ clone that exceeded 20% of CD8+ cells.

The CDR3 sequence is 13 residues long. Looked up from germline, CDR1 is SGHDT and CDR2 is YYEEEE. Between the trimmed V and J ends, which lost 1 base and 0 bases, there was a span of 5 bases. The specimen sequenced was CD8+ T cells sorted from blood. This sequence was found in a man in his sixties or seventies in good health. The chain joins TRBV5-6 to TRBJ2-7; no reliable D call. The CDR3 DNA is TGTGCCAGCAGCTTGAGCTACTCCTACGAGCAGTACTTC. Protein product: CASSLSYSYEQYF. Full variable domain (rest looked up from reference TRBV5-6 and TRBJ2-7): DAGVTQSPTHLIKTRGQQVTLRCSPKSGHDTVSWYQQALGQGPQFIFQYYEEEERQRGNFPDRFSGHQFPNYSSELNVNALLLGDSALYLCASSLSYSYEQYFGPGTRLTVT.